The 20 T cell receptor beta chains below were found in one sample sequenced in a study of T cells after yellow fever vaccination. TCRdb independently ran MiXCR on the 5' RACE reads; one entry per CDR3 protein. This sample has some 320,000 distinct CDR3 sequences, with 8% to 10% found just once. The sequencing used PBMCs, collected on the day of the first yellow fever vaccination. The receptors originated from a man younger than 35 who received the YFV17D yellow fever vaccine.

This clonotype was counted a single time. CDR3 sequence: CASSAQGGNQPQHF. CDR3 in DNA: TGCGCCAGCAGCGCCCAGGGTGGAAATCAGCCCCAGCATTTT. The rearrangement joins TRBV5-1 to TRBJ1-5; D might be TRBD1 (5 bases). The ends were cut back, 4 bases at V and 4 bases at J, with 12 bases in the middle. The CDR3 sequence is 14 residues long. Germline V lookup: CDR1 SGHRS, CDR2 YFSETQ.

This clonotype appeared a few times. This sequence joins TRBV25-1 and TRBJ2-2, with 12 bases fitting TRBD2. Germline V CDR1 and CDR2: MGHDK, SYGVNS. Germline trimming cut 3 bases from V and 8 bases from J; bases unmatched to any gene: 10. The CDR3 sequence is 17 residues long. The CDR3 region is CASSEPGTSGSGGELFF. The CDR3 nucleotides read TGTGCCAGCAGTGAGCCCGGGACTAGCGGGTCCGGAGGGGAGCTGTTTTTT.

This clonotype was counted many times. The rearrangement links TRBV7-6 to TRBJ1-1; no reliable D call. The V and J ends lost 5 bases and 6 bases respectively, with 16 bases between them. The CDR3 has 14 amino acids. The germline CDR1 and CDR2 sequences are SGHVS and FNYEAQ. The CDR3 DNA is TGTGCCAGCAGCCGGCGGGATATCTCGGCTGAAGCTTTCTTT. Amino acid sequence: CASSRRDISAEAFF. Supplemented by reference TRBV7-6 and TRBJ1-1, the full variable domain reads GAGVSQSPRYKVTKRGQDVALRCDPISGHVSLYWYRQALGQGPEFLTYFNYEAQQDKSGLPNDRFSAERPEGSISTLTIQRTEQRDSAMYRCASSRRDISAEAFFGQGTRLTVV.

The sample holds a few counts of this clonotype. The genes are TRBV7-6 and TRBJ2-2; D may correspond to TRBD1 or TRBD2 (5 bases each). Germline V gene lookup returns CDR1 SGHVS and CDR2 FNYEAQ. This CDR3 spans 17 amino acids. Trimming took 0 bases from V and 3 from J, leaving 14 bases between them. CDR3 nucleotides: TGTGCCAGCAGCTTAGCTTTCAGGGAGCGGCACACCGGGGAGCTGTTTTTT. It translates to CASSLAFRERHTGELFF.

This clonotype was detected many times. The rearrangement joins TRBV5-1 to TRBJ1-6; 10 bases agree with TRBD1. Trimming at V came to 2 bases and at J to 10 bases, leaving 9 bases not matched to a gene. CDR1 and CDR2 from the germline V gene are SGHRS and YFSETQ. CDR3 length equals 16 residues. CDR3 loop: CASSLVSGTGVSPLHF. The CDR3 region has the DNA TGCGCCAGCAGCTTAGTATCCGGGACAGGGGTCTCACCCCTCCACTTT. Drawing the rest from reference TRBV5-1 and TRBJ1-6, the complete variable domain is KAGVTQTPRYLIKTRGQQVTLSCSPISGHRSVSWYQQTPGQGLQFLFEYFSETQRNKGNFPGRFSGRQFSNSRSEMNVSTLELGDSALYLCASSLVSGTGVSPLHFGNGTRLTVT.

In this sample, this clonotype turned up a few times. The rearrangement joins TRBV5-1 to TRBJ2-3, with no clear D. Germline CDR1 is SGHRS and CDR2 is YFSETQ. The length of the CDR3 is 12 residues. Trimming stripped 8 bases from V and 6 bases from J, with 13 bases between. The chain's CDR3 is CASGVTTDTQYF. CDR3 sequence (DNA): TGCGCCAGTGGGGTAACAACGGATACGCAGTATTTT.

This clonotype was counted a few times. As DNA, the CDR3 is TGCAGTGCCGACACCGGGACTAGCAGGCATGAGCAGTTCTTC. Translated: CSADTGTSRHEQFF. The J gene is TRBJ2-1, the V gene TRBV20-1; TRBD2 matches at 9 bases. Germline V gives CDR1 DFQATT, CDR2 SNEGSKA (reference sequence). The CDR3 consists of 14 residues. The J segment lost 8 bases and the V segment lost 6 bases, leaving 11 bases of the junction unmatched.

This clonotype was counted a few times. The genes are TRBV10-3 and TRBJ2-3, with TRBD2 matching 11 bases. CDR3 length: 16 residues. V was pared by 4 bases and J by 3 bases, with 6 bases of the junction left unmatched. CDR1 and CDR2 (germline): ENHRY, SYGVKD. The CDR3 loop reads CAISARSGGATDTQYF. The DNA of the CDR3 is TGTGCCATCAGTGCGCGTAGCGGGGGGGCTACAGATACGCAGTATTTT.

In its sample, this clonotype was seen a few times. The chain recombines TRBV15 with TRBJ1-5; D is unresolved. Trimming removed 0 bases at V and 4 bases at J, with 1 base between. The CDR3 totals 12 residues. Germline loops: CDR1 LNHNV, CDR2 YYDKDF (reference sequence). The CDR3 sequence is CATSRENQPQHF. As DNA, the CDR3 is TGTGCCACCAGCAGAGAAAATCAGCCCCAGCATTTT.

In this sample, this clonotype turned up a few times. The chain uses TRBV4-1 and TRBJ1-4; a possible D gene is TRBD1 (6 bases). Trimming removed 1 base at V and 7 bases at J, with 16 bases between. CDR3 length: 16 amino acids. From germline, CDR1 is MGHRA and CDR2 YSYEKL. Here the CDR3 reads CASSQVPPGASEKLFF. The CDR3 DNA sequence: TGCGCCAGCAGCCAAGTACCTCCAGGGGCGAGTGAAAAACTGTTTTTT.

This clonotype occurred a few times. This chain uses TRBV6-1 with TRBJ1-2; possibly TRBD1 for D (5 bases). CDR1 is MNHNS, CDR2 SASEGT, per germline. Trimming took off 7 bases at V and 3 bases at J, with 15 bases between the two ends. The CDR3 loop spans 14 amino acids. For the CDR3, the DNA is TGTGCCAGCATCACTTCATGGGGGGACTATGGCTACACCTTC. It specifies CASITSWGDYGYTF.

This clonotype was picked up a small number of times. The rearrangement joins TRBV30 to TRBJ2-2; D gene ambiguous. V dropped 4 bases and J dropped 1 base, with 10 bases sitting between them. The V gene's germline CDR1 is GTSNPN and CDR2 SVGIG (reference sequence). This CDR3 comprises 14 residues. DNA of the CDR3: TGTGCCTGGACTAGGGCCATGAACACCGGGGAGCTGTTTTTT. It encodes CAWTRAMNTGELFF.

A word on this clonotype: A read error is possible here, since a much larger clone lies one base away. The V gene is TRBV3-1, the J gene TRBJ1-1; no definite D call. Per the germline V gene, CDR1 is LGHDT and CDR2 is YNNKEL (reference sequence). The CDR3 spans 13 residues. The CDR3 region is CASSQRVNTEVFF. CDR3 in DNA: TGTGCCAGCAGCCAAAGGGTGAACACTGAAGTTTTCTTT.

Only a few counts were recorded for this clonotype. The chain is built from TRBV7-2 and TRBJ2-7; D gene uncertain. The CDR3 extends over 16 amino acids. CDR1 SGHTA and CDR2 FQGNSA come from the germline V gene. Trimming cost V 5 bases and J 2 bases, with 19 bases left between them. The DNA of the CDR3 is TGTGCCAGCAGCCAAAAAGACCGCCTTGGGACCTACGAGCAGTACTTC. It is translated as CASSQKDRLGTYEQYF.

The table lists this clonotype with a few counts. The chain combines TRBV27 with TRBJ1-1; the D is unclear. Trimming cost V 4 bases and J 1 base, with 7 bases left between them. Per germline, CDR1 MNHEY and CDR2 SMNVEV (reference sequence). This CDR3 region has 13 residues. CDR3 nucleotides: TGTGCCAGCAGTTCGTCCGGGAACACTGAAGCTTTCTTT. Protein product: CASSSSGNTEAFF.

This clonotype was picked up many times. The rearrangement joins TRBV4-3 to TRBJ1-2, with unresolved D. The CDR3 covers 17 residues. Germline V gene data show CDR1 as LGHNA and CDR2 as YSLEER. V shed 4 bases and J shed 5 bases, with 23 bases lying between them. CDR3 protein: CASSLILGPVQLYGYTF. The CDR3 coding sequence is TGCGCCAGCAGCCTAATACTAGGCCCCGTACAGTTGTATGGCTACACCTTC.

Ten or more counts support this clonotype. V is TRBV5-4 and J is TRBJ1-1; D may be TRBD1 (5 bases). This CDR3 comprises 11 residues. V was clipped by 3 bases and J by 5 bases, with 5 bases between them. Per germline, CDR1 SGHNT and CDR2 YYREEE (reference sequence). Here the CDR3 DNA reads TGTGCCAGCAGCTACAGGACTGAAGCTTTCTTT. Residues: CASSYRTEAFF. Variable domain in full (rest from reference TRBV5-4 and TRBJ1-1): ETGVTQSPTHLIKTRGQQVTLRCSSQSGHNTVSWYQQALGQGPQFIFQYYREEENGRGNFPPRFSGLQFPNYSSELNVNALELDDSALYLCASSYRTEAFFGQGTRLTVV.

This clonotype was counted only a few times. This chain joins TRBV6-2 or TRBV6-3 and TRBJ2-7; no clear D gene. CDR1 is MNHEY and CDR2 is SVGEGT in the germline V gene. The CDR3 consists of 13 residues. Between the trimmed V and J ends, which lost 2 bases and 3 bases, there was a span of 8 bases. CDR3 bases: TGTGCCAGCAGTTACGACATTAGCTACGAGCAGTACTTC. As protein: CASSYDISYEQYF.

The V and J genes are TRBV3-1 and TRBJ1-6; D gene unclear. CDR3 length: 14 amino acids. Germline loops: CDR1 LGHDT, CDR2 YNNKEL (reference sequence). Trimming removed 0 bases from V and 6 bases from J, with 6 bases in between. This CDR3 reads CASSQDTFNSPLHF. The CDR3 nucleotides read TGTGCCAGCAGCCAAGATACGTTTAATTCACCCCTCCACTTT.

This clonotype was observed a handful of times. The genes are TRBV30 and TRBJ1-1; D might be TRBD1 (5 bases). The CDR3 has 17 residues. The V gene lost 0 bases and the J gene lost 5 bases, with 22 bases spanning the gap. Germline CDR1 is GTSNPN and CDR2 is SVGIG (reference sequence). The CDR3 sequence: CAWSVMAGWMMETEAFF. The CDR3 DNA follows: TGTGCCTGGAGTGTAATGGCAGGGTGGATGATGGAAACTGAAGCTTTCTTT.